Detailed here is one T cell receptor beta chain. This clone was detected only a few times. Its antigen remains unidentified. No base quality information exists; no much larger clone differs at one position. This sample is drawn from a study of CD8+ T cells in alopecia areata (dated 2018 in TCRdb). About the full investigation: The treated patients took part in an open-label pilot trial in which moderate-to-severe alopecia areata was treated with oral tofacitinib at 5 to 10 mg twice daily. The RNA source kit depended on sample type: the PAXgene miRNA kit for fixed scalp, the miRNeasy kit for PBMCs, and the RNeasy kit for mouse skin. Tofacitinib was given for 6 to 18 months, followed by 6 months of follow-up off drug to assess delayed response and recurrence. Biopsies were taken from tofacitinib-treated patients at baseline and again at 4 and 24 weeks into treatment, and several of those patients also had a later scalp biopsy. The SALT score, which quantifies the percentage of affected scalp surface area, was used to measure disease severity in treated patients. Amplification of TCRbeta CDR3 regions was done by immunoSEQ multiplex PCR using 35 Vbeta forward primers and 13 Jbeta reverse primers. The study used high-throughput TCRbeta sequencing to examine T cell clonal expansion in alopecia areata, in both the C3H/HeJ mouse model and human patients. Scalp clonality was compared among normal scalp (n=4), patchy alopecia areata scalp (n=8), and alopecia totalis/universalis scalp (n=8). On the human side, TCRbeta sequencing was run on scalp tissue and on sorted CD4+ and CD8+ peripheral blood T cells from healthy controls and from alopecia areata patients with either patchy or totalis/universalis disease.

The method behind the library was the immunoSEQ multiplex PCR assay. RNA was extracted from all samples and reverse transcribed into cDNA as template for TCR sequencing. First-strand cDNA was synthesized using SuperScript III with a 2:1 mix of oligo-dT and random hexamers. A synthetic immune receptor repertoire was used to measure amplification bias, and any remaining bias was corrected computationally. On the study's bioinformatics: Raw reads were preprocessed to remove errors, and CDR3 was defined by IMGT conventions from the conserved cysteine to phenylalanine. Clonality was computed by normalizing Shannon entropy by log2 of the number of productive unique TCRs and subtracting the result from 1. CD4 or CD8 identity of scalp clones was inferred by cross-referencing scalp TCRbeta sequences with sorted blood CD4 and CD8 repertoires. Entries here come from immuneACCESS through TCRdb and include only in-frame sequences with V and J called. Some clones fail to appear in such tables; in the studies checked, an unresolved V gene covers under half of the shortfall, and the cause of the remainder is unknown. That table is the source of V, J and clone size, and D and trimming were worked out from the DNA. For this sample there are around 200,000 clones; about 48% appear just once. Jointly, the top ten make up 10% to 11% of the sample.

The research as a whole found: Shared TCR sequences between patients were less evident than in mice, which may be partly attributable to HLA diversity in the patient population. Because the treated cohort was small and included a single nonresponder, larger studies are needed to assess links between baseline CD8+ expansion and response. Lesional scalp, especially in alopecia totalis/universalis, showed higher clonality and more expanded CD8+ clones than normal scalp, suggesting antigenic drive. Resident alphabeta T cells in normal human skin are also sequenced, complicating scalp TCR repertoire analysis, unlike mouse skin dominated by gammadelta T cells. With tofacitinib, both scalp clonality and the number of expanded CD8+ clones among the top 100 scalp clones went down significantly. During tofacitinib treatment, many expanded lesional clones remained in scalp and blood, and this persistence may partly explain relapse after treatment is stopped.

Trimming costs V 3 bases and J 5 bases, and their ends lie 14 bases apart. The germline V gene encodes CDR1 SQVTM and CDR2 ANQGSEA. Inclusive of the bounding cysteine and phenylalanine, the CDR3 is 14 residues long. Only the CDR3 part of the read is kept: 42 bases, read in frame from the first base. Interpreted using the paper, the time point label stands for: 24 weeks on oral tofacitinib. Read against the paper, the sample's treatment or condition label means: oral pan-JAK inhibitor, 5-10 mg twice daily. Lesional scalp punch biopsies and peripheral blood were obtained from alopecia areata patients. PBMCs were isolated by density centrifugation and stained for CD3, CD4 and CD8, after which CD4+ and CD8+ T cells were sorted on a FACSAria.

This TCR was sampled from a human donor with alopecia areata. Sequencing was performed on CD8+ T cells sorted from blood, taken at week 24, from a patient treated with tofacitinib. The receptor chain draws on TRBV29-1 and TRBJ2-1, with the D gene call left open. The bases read TGCAGCGTTGAGAGTCGGACCGAGGACAATGAGCAGTTCTTC. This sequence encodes CSVESRTEDNEQFF.